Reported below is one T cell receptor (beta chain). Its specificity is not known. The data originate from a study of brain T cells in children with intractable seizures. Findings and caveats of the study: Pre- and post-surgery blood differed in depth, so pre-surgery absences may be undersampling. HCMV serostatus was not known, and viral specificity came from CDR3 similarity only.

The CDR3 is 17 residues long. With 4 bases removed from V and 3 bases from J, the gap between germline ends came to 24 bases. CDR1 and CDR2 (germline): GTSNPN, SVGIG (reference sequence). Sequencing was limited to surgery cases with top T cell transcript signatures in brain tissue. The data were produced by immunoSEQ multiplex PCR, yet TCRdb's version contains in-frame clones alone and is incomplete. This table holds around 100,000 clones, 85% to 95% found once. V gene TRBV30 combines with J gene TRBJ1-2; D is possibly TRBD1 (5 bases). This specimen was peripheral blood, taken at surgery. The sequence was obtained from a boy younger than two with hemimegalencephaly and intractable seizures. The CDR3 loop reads CAWNGWIKRDSHYGYTF. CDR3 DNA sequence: TGTGCCTGGAACGGGTGGATTAAACGAGACAGTCACTATGGCTACACCTTC. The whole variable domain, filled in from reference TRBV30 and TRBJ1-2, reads SQTIHQWPATLVQPVGSPLSLECTVEGTSNPNLYWYRQAAGRGLQLLFYSVGIGQISSEVPQNLSASRPQDRQFILSSKKLLLSDSGFYLCAWNGWIKRDSHYGYTFGSGTRLTVV.